The rows below give T cell receptor beta chains drawn from one sample of a study of metastatic and nonmetastatic thyroid tumors. Through MiXCR, TCRdb re-clonotyped the PCR reads. The sample includes approximately 12,000 clones, 27% of them seen just once. The sequencing input was tumor tissue. The receptors here all came from a female donor with papillary thyroid cancer or a benign thyroid nodule (not recorded which). Some clones in this sample may be carry-over from other donors' samples. Both conserved end residues are part of each CDR3. The order of the fields is CDR3 protein, CDR3 DNA, clone size, V gene, D gene, J gene. D genes are given only for firm matches. A row's size may be missing; if present it is once, few, many or a size class.

CASSRRGLAGGSEQNEQFF,TGTGCCAGTAGTAGGCGCGGACTAGCGGGAGGATCGGAGCAGAATGAGCAGTTCTTC,medium-sized,TRBV19,TRBD2,TRBJ2-1
CSVDWQGYNEQFF,TGCAGCGTTGATTGGCAGGGGTACAATGAGCAGTTCTTC,many,TRBV29-1,-,TRBJ2-1
CASSSPSGRNSYEQYF,TGTGCCAGCAGCTCACCTAGCGGGAGGAACTCCTACGAGCAGTACTTC,-,TRBV11-1,TRBD2,TRBJ2-7
CASSEAGGNTIYF,TGTGCCAGCAGTGAAGCAGGTGGAAACACCATATATTTT,medium-sized,TRBV6-1,-,TRBJ1-3
CASSQALWQPQHF,TGTGCCAGCAGCCAAGCGTTGTGGCAGCCCCAGCATTTT,-,TRBV6-1,-,TRBJ1-5
CASSKGQTGANVLTF,TGTGCCAGTAGCAAGGGACAAACTGGGGCCAACGTCCTGACTTTC,medium-sized,TRBV19,-,TRBJ2-6
CASSPNGLTYNEQFF,TGTGCCAGCTCTCCAAACGGGCTTACCTACAATGAGCAGTTCTTC,many,TRBV28,-,TRBJ2-1
CASSFRLGGDTQYF,TGTGCCAGCAGTTTCCGCCTGGGGGGAGATACGCAGTATTTT,-,TRBV6-2/TRBV6-3,-,TRBJ2-3
CASSADRGPEAFF,TGTGCCAGCAGCGCGGACAGGGGTCCTGAAGCTTTCTTT,once,TRBV5-6,TRBD1,TRBJ1-1
CASSPVGLAGVVYNEQFF,TGTGCCAGCAGCCCCGTGGGACTAGCGGGAGTGGTCTACAATGAGCAGTTCTTC,-,TRBV7-3,TRBD2,TRBJ2-1
CASSGEFSNTGELFF,TGTGCCAGCAGTGGAGAATTCTCTAACACCGGGGAGCTGTTTTTT,many,TRBV6-1,-,TRBJ2-2
CASSGGQSEQYF,TGCGCCAGCAGTGGTGGCCAGTCCGAGCAGTACTTC,-,TRBV10-1,-,TRBJ2-7
CATSAHAGSTGELFF,TGTGCCACCAGTGCCCACGCGGGGAGCACCGGGGAGCTGTTTTTT,many,TRBV24-1,-,TRBJ2-2
CATRQRISDTQYF,TGTGCCACCCGACAGCGAATATCAGATACGCAGTATTTT,-,TRBV28,-,TRBJ2-3
CASSIERRSYGYTF,TGTGCCAGTAGTATTGAGAGGAGGAGCTATGGCTACACCTTC,many,TRBV19,-,TRBJ1-2
CASRRDFSNQPQHF,TGTGCCAGCAGGCGGGACTTTAGCAATCAGCCCCAGCATTTT,many,TRBV6-1,-,TRBJ1-5
CASSEASISPDF,TGTGCCAGCAGTGAAGCTAGTATATCCCCCGATTTT,few,TRBV2,-,TRBJ2-3
CATSEGVEAFF,TGTGCCACCAGCGAGGGCGTTGAAGCTTTCTTT,many,TRBV24-1,-,TRBJ1-1
CASSLDLANEKLFF,TGTGCCAGCAGCTTAGATCTGGCTAATGAAAAACTGTTTTTT,many,TRBV7-9,-,TRBJ1-4
CASSLVGGATNEKLFF,TGTGCCAGCAGCTTAGTGGGGGGAGCAACTAATGAAAAACTGTTTTTT,medium-sized,TRBV7-8,-,TRBJ1-4
CASSPHAGGSNTQYF,TGTGCCAGCTCACCCCATGCGGGAGGGTCGAATACGCAGTATTTT,-,TRBV18,TRBD2,TRBJ2-3
CASSLVRGSYEQYF,TGCGCCAGCAGCTTGGTTCGGGGCTCCTACGAGCAGTACTTC,once,TRBV5-1,-,TRBJ2-7
CASSERVGSPDTQYF,TGTGCCAGCAGTGAACGGGTTGGATCGCCAGATACGCAGTATTTT,few,TRBV2,-,TRBJ2-3
CASSVGVAPPQETQYF,TGTGCCAGCAGTGTGGGAGTGGCGCCTCCACAGGAGACCCAGTACTTC,medium-sized,TRBV6-1,-,TRBJ2-5
CASSRGGRAEFF,TGTGCCAGCTCCCGAGGCGGGAGGGCCGAGTTCTTC,-,TRBV7-9,TRBD2,TRBJ2-1
CASSFKRLKQGGTYNEQFF,TGTGCCAGCAGCTTTAAAAGGTTAAAGCAGGGGGGGACCTACAATGAGCAGTTCTTC,many,TRBV7-2,-,TRBJ2-1
CASSPQRGTSGYNEQFF,TGTGCCAGCAGCCCACAGAGAGGGACTAGCGGCTACAATGAGCAGTTCTTC,-,TRBV11-2,TRBD2,TRBJ2-1
CSARGQGLGYYGYTF,TGCAGTGCTCGCGGACAGGGGTTAGGCTACTATGGCTACACCTTC,-,TRBV20-1,TRBD1,TRBJ1-2
CASSPGGLVTEAFF,TGTGCCAGCAGCCCAGGGGGCTTGGTGACTGAAGCTTTCTTT,-,TRBV6-1,TRBD1,TRBJ1-1
CASSLGEGQPQHF,TGTGCCAGCAGCTTGGGGGAGGGTCAGCCCCAGCATTTT,-,TRBV11-2,-,TRBJ1-5
CASSERWLVGTGELFF,TGCGCCAGCAGTGAGAGATGGCTAGTGGGCACCGGGGAGCTGTTTTTT,many,TRBV10-2,-,TRBJ2-2
CASSDGALNEKLFF,TGTGCCAGTAGTGACGGGGCCCTTAATGAAAAACTGTTTTTT,many,TRBV19,-,TRBJ1-4
CASSYLRQGQPEAFF,TGTGCCAGCAGTTACTTGAGACAGGGGCAACCTGAAGCTTTCTTT,-,TRBV6-2/TRBV6-3,TRBD1,TRBJ1-1
CASSQWTGLATNEKLFF,TGTGCCAGCAGTCAATGGACAGGCCTGGCAACTAATGAAAAACTGTTTTTT,many,TRBV12-3/TRBV12-4,TRBD1,TRBJ1-4
CASSPDDRVIGYTF,TGTGCCAGCAGCCCCGACGACAGGGTAATCGGCTACACCTTC,medium-sized,TRBV7-2,TRBD1,TRBJ1-2
CSARKGDGTDTQYF,TGCAGTGCTAGGAAGGGGGACGGCACAGATACGCAGTATTTT,many,TRBV20-1,-,TRBJ2-3
CASSDSTGSSYNEQFF,TGTGCCAGCAGTGATAGTACCGGGAGCTCCTACAATGAGCAGTTCTTC,-,TRBV25-1,-,TRBJ2-1
CASSPGGKSYEQYF,TGTGCCAGCAGCCCTGGTGGGAAGTCCTACGAGCAGTACTTC,medium-sized,TRBV11-2,-,TRBJ2-7
CASNGQNNEQFF,TGTGCCAGCAACGGCCAGAACAATGAGCAGTTCTTC,few,TRBV6-1,-,TRBJ2-1
CASRRRDRGYDEQYF,TGTGCCAGCAGGCGCCGGGACAGGGGATACGACGAGCAGTACTTC,medium-sized,TRBV28,TRBD1,TRBJ2-7
CSAVRDYQQETQYF,TGCAGTGCTGTCCGGGACTACCAACAAGAGACCCAGTACTTC,many,TRBV20-1,TRBD2,TRBJ2-5
CSAGGQAHSPLHF,TGCAGTGCCGGGGGACAGGCTCATTCACCCCTCCACTTT,-,TRBV20-1,TRBD1,TRBJ1-6
CASSYDREKLFF,TGTGCCAGCAGTTACGACAGGGAAAAACTGTTTTTT,-,TRBV6-2/TRBV6-3,-,TRBJ1-4
CASSLYRDTQNQPQHF,TGCGCCAGCAGCTTATACCGGGACACTCAAAATCAGCCCCAGCATTTT,-,TRBV5-1,-,TRBJ1-5
CASSPNGGRWDTQYF,TGTGCCAGCAGCCCAAATGGCGGGAGGTGGGATACGCAGTATTTT,large,TRBV7-3,TRBD2,TRBJ2-3
CASSPGTGGHQPQHF,TGTGCCAGCTCACCCGGGACAGGGGGCCATCAGCCCCAGCATTTT,-,TRBV18,TRBD1,TRBJ1-5
CASSQRDRGINGYTF,TGTGCCAGCAGCCAACGGGACAGGGGTATCAATGGCTACACCTTC,medium-sized,TRBV2,TRBD1,TRBJ1-2
CSASLPQENTEAFF,TGCAGTGCTAGCCTACCCCAGGAGAACACTGAAGCTTTCTTT,-,TRBV20-1,-,TRBJ1-1